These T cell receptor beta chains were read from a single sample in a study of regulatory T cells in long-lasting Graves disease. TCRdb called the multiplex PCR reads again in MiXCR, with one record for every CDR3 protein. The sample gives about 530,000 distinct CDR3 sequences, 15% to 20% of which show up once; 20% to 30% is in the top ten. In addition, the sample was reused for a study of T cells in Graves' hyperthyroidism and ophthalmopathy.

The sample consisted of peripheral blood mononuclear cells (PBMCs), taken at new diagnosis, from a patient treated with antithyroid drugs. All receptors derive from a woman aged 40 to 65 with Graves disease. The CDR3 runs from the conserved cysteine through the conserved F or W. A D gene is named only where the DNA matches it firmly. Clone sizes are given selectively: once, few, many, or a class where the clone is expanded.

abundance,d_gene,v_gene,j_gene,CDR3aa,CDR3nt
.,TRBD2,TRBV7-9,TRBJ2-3,CASSFTSGGQGDTQYF,TGTGCCAGCAGCTTTACTAGCGGGGGGCAGGGAGATACGCAGTATTTT
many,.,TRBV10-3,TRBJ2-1,CAIGKGGYNEQFF,TGTGCCATCGGGAAGGGGGGCTACAATGAGCAGTTCTTC
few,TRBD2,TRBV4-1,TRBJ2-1,CASSQGLLRTSGVVEQFF,TGCGCCAGCAGCCAAGGACTTTTGAGGACTAGCGGGGTAGTTGAGCAGTTCTTC
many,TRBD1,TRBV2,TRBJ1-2,CASRDRVSGGGYTF,TGTGCCAGCAGGGACAGGGTCTCTGGGGGGGGCTACACCTTC
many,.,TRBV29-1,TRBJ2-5,CSGSGPTETQYF,TGCAGCGGCTCCGGGCCAACCGAGACCCAGTACTTC
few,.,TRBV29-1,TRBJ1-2,CSAPLYYGYTF,TGCAGCGCTCCCCTCTACTATGGCTACACCTTC
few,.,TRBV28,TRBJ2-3,CASSSYPGAGTQYF,TGTGCCAGCAGTTCCTATCCCGGGGCTGGTACGCAGTATTTT
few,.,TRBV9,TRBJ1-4,CASSVGRQGGEKLFF,TGTGCCAGCAGCGTAGGGAGGCAAGGTGGTGAAAAACTGTTTTTT
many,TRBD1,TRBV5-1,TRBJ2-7,CASSPDRVWYEQYF,TGCGCCAGCAGCCCGGACAGGGTCTGGTACGAGCAGTACTTC
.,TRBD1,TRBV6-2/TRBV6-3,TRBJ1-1,CASSAGTAEVFF,TGTGCCAGCAGTGCCGGGACAGCAGAAGTTTTCTTT
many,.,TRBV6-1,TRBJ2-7,CASSELGTAPYEQYF,TGTGCCAGCAGTGAATTGGGGACGGCACCCTACGAGCAGTACTTC
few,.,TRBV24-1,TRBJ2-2,CATSDYRGANTGELFF,TGTGCCACCAGTGATTACCGAGGCGCGAACACCGGGGAGCTGTTTTTT
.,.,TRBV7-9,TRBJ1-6,CASSLSGSDNSPLHF,TGTGCCAGCAGCTTAAGTGGGTCGGATAATTCACCCCTCCACTTT
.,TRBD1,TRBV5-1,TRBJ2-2,CASSGPGQGGTGELFF,TGCGCCAGCAGCGGACCAGGACAGGGTGGCACCGGGGAGCTGTTTTTT
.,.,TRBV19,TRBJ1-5,CASSHGQYSNQPQHF,TGTGCCAGTAGTCACGGACAGTATAGCAATCAGCCCCAGCATTTT
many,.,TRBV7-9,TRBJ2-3,CASNRNSTDTQYF,TGTGCCAGTAACAGGAATAGCACAGATACGCAGTATTTT
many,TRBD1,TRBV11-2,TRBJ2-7,CASSLSGQASYEQYF,TGTGCCAGCAGCTTATCGGGACAGGCCAGTTACGAGCAGTACTTC
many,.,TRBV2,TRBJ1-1,CASSEGTANTEAFF,TGTGCCAGCAGTGAAGGGACTGCGAACACTGAAGCTTTCTTT
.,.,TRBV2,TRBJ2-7,CASSDGREPYEQYF,TGTGCCAGCAGTGATGGACGGGAGCCCTACGAGCAGTACTTC
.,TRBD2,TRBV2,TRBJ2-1,CASSQSGITREQFF,TGTGCCAGCAGCCAAAGCGGGATTACGAGGGAGCAGTTCTTC
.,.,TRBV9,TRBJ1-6,CASSVVGSPLHF,TGTGCCAGCAGCGTAGTCGGTTCACCCCTCCACTTT